The clone carrying this T cell receptor (beta chain) was seen only a few times. This entry is derived from a study of neoadjuvant anti-PD-1 for oral cavity cancer. TCRdb's copy holds only in-frame clones and misses some; the assay was immunoSEQ multiplex PCR. The sample shows around 65,000 clones, 86% of them seen only once. The CDR3 covers 16 residues. V trimming: 4 bases; J trimming: 0 bases; junction bases outside the gene matches: 8. In germline, CDR1 is MDHEN, CDR2 SYDVKM. The time point denotes: after neoadjuvant nivolumab, at surgical resection. The sample consisted of PBMCs, taken after nivolumab (anti-PD-1) treatment. The chain carries TRBV28 and TRBJ1-1; 7 bases align to TRBD1. This TCR derives from a person between 40 and 80 years old with oral cavity squamous cell carcinoma. This CDR3 reads CASSSAGGSMNTEAFF. The CDR3 DNA follows: TGTGCCAGCAGTTCCGCAGGGGGAAGCATGAACACTGAAGCTTTCTTT. The full variable domain, in which reference TRBV28 and TRBJ1-1 provide the parts outside the CDR3, is DVKVTQSSRYLVKRTGEKVFLECVQDMDHENMFWYRQDPGLGLRLIYFSYDVKMKEKGDIPEGYSVSREKKERFSLILESASTNQTSMYLCASSSAGGSMNTEAFFGQGTRLTVV.